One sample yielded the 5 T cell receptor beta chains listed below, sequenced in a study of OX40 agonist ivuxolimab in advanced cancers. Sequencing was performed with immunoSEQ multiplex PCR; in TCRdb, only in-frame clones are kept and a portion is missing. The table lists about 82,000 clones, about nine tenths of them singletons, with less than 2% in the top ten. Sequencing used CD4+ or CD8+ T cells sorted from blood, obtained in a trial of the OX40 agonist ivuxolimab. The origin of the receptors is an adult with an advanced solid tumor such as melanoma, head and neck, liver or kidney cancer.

CDR3 amino acids: CASSGLAGAAYEQYF. CDR3 DNA sequence: TGTGCCAGCTCAGGCCTAGCGGGAGCGGCCTACGAGCAGTACTTC. V usage is TRBV18 and J usage is TRBJ2-7, with 10 bases matching TRBD2. The junction had 6 bases not matched to a gene; V was cut back by 5 bases and J by 2 bases. Germline V gives CDR1 KGHSH, CDR2 LQKENI. The CDR3 has 15 amino acids.

The CDR3 DNA follows: TGTGCCAGCAGTGAAGCGCTTCGGGCTTTCTTT. Amino acid sequence: CASSEALRAFF. The V call is TRBV2, the J call TRBJ1-1; D is uncertain. CDR1 is SNHLY, CDR2 FYNNEI, per germline. CDR3 length: 11 residues. V lost 0 bases and J lost 11, with 7 bases in between. The full variable domain, with the rest looked up from reference TRBV2 and TRBJ1-1, is EPEVTQTPSHQVTQMGQEVILRCVPISNHLYFYWYRQILGQKVEFLVSFYNNEISEKSEIFDDQFSVERPDGSNFTLKIRSTKLEDSAMYFCASSEALRAFFGQGTRLTVV.

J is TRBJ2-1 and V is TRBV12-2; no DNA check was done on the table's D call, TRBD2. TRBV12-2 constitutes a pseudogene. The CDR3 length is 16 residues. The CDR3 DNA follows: TGTGCAAGTCGCCGGACTAGCGGGAGAACCTACAATGAGCAGTTCTTC. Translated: CASRRTSGRTYNEQFF.

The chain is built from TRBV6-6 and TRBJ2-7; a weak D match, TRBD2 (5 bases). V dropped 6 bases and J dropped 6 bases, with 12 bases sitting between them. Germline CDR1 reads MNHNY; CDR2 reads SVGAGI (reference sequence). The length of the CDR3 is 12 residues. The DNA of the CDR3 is TGTGCCAGCAGCCCCGGCGGGTCCGAGCAGTACTTC. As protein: CASSPGGSEQYF.

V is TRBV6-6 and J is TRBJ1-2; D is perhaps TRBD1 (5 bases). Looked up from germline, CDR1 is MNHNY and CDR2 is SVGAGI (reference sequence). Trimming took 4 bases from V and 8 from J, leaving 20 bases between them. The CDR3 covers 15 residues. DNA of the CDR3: TGTGCCAGCAGTTTTCAATGGGGGGTCGGGGAGGGCTACACCTTC. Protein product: CASSFQWGVGEGYTF.